Listed below are T cell receptor beta chains from one sample, sequenced in a study of CD8 T cells in ankylosing spondylitis. In TCRdb, the 5' RACE reads were re-called with MiXCR into one record per CDR3 protein. The repertoire has just under 550,000 distinct CDR3 sequences, roughly 13% of them found once; the top ten carry under 7.5%. Sequencing was carried out using blood, either unsorted or a sorted T cell fraction (not recorded which). Receptor source: a male donor with ankylosing spondylitis. Each CDR3 is given with its conserved first and last residue. D genes are given only for firm matches.

NA TRBV3-1 CASSQDLALRNEQYF
NA TRBV3-1 CASSLQNNEKLFF
TRBD2 TRBV6-5 CASSYSSLAGGREQYF
NA TRBV2 CASMRGGYEQYF
TRBD1 TRBV7-9 CASSAPTGDNEQFF
TRBD1 TRBV4-1 CASSRNTGGTGVETQYF
NA TRBV27 CASSLLFDSAVDQPQHF
NA TRBV7-9 CASSLAPGTSQTQYF
NA TRBV5-1 CASSLAAYEQYF
NA TRBV20-1 CSVPGQGGKETQYF
NA TRBV29-1 CSVSGFDNEQFF
NA TRBV5-1 CASRPLWGGTGELFF
TRBD1 TRBV24-1 CATSELTGGAEGAFF
TRBD1 TRBV24-1 CATSAATGGAGNYGYTF
TRBD1 TRBV16 CASSAGQGRLETQYF
NA TRBV5-6 CASSLEVSPLTEQFF
TRBD2 TRBV5-1 CASSLVLAGGADTQYF
NA TRBV3-1 CASSQGPSGRTDTQYF
TRBD1 TRBV3-1 CASSFGQGARTDTQYF
TRBD1 TRBV7-9 CASSQTGLRSEQFF
NA TRBV20-1 CSARDGTKPQHF
TRBD1 TRBV25-1 CASSAEPTGTEHTGELFF
NA TRBV7-7 CASSLGQPTYNEQFF
NA TRBV28 CASSLIRYGYTF
TRBD1 TRBV5-1 CASSLDRGGTGELFF
TRBD2 TRBV11-2 CASSLVGSGRARGDIQYF
NA TRBV20-1 CSAFPGPSSNEQFF
NA TRBV30 CAWSVLGGRIEQYF
NA TRBV9 CASSVAGGAADTQYF
NA TRBV11-2 CASSLAASGNTGELFF
NA TRBV24-1 CATSEHRLTRAAVGDTQYF
NA TRBV12-3/TRBV12-4 CASSLDWPDADIQYF
NA TRBV5-1 CASSLVTAGKAGTDTQYF
NA TRBV20-1 CSARPGGYQETQYF
NA TRBV20-1 CSASPGDF
TRBD1 TRBV16 CASSPQGGRGVNTEAFF
TRBD2 TRBV20-1 CRGLAGGKDTQYF
NA TRBV5-1 CASSFRTAQDTQYF
NA TRBV14 CASSRNLFGGNTIYF
NA TRBV6-1 CASSGISIYEQYF
NA TRBV25-1 CASSGKGPEAFF
TRBD2 TRBV5-4 CASSLRLAGEETQYF
NA TRBV6-1 CASSEAWGPLSQPQHF
TRBD1 TRBV5-1 CASRPGQGAAGELFF
TRBD2 TRBV5-1 CASSLLAGAMGGELFF
NA TRBV24-1 CATSDFVCKGNPPLMNTEAFF
NA TRBV12-3/TRBV12-4 CASSPLAGSSYNEQFF
NA TRBV20-1 CSARDRISVLTQYF
TRBD1 TRBV7-9 CASSFRDRVVTGELFF
TRBD1 TRBV5-1 CASSQPGQHYGYTF
NA TRBV20-1 CSATDSYYEQYF
NA TRBV28 CATQEPISYEQYF
NA TRBV7-2 CASSPDEGGRWYEQYF
NA TRBV19 CASTRISGTYNEQFF
NA TRBV25-1 CASSQQGLNSPLHF